This TCR beta chain was identified during a study of Ad26.COV2.S vaccination and SARS-CoV-2 variants. Treatment defined: roughly 20 received Ad26.COV2.S at low or high dose, single or two shots; roughly 5 received placebo; per-sample allocation not given. The samples were gathered on day 63 after the first injection of vaccine or placebo. In this sample, this clone turned up once. Assay: immunoSEQ multiplex PCR; the TCRdb copy retains only in-frame clones and omits some. This sample has over 400,000 clones, with roughly 89% found just once. Germline trimming cut 5 bases from V and 2 bases from J; bases unmatched to any gene: 4. CDR1 and CDR2 from the germline V gene are SQVTM and ANQGSEA. The CDR3 totals 14 residues.

Sequenced material: peripheral blood, taken in a trial of Ad26.COV2.S vaccine versus placebo. This chain uses TRBV29-1 with TRBJ2-1; TRBD2 matches 9 bases. The clonotype comes from a person aged 18-65 years who received the Ad26.COV2.S COVID-19 vaccine or a placebo. As DNA, the CDR3 is TGCAGCGTTCTGATAGCGGGAGCCTACAATGAGCAGTTCTTC. Translated, it gives CSVLIAGAYNEQFF.